The clone carrying this TCR beta chain showed up just once. Data came from immunoSEQ multiplex PCR; TCRdb stores just in-frame clones and leaves some out. The sample has around 100,000 clones; more than 60% are singletons. This record belongs to a study of PD-1 blockade in mismatch repair-deficient tumors. The CDR3 contains 13 residues. Germline V gene sequence: CDR1 LNHDA, CDR2 SQIVND (reference sequence). The V end lost 5 bases, the J end lost 9 bases, and 14 bases lay between the germline ends. This sample comprised peripheral blood, obtained roughly 13 months after starting pembrolizumab. The sequence derives from an adult with mismatch repair-deficient cancer. This chain links TRBV19 with TRBJ2-1, with D tentatively TRBD2 (5 bases). In DNA form, the CDR3 reads TGTGCCAGTAGTGACCCGCCCCGGGGTGAGCAGTTCTTC. Its protein is CASSDPPRGEQFF.